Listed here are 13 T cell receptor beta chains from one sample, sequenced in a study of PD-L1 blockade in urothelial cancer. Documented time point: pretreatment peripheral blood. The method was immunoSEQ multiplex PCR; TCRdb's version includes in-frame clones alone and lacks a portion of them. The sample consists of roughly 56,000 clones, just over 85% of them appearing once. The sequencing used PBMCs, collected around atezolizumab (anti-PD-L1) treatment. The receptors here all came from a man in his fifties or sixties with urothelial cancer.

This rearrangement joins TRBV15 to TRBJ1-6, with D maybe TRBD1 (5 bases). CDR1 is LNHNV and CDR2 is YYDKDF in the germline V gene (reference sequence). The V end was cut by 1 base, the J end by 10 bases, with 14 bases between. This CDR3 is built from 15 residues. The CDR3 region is CATSRAREGLSPLHF. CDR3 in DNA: TGTGCCACCAGCAGAGCCAGGGAAGGGTTGTCACCCCTCCACTTT.

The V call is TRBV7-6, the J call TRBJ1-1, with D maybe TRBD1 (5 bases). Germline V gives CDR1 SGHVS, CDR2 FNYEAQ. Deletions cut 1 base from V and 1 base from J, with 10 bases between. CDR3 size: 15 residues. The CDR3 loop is CASSLGGTSNTEAFF. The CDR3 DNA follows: TGTGCCAGCAGCTTAGGGGGGACTTCGAACACTGAAGCTTTCTTT.

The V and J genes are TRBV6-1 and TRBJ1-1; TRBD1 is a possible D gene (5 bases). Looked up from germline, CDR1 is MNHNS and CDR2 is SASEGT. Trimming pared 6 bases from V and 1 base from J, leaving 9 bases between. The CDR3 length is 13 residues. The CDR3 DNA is TGTGCCAGCAGATTGGGGGGGAACACTGAAGCTTTCTTT. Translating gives CASRLGGNTEAFF.

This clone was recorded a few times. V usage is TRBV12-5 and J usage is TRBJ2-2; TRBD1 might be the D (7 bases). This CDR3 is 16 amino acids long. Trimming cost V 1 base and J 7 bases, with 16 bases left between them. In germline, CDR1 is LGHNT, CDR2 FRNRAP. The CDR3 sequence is CASGLGQGGPNGELFF. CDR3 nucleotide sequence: TGTGCTAGTGGTTTGGGACAGGGAGGCCCCAACGGGGAGCTGTTTTTT.

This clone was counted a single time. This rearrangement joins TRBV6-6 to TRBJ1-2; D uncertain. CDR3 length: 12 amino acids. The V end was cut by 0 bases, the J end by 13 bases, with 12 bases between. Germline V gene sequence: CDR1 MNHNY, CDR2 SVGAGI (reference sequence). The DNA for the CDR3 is TGTGCCAGCAGTTACTCAGGCAGGTCGGTCACCTTC. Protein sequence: CASSYSGRSVTF.

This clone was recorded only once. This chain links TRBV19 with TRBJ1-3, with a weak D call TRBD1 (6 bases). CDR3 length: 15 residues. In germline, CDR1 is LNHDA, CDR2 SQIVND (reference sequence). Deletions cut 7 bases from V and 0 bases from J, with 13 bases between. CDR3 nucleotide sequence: TGTGCCAGTAAGACCACAGGGATCTCTGGAAACACCATATATTTT. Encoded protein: CASKTTGISGNTIYF. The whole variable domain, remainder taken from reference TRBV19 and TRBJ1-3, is DGGITQSPKYLFRKEGQNVTLSCEQNLNHDAMYWYRQDPGQGLRLIYYSQIVNDFQKGDIAEGYSVSREKKESFPLTVTSAQKNPTAFYLCASKTTGISGNTIYFGEGSWLTVV.

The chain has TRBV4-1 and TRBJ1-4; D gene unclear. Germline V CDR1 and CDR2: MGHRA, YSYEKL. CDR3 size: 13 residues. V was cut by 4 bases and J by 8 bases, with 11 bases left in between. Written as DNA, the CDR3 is TGCGCCAGCAGCCCACAGAGAGGGGAAAAACTGTTTTTT. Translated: CASSPQRGEKLFF.

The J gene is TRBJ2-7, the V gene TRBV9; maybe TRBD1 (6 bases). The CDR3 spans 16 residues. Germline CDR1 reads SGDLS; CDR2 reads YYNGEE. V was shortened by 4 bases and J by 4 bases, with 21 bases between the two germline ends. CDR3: CASSPLVGAFQYEQYF. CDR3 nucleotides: TGTGCCAGCAGCCCGTTGGTGGGGGCCTTTCAATACGAGCAGTACTTC.

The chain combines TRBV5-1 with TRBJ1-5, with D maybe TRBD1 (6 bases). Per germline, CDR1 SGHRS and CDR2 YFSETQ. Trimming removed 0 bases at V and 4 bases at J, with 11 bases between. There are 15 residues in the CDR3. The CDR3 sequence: CASSLEGRGNQPQHF. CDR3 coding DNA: TGCGCCAGCAGCTTGGAGGGCAGGGGTAATCAGCCCCAGCATTTT.

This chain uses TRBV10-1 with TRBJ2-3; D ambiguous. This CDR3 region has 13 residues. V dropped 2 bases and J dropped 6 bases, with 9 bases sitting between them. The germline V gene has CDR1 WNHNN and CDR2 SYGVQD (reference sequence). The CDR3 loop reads CASSEPRSDTQYF. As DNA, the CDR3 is TGCGCCAGCAGTGAGCCCAGATCGGATACGCAGTATTTT.

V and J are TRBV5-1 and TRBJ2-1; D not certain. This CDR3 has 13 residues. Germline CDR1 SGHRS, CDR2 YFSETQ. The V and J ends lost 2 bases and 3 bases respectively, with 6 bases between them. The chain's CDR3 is CASSFGNYNEQFF. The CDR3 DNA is TGCGCCAGCAGCTTTGGCAACTACAATGAGCAGTTCTTC.

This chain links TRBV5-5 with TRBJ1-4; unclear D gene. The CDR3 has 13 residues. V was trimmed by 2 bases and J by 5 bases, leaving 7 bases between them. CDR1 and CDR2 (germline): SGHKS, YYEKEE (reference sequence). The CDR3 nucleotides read TGTGCCAGCAGCTTATGGAGAAATGAAAAACTGTTTTTT. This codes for CASSLWRNEKLFF.

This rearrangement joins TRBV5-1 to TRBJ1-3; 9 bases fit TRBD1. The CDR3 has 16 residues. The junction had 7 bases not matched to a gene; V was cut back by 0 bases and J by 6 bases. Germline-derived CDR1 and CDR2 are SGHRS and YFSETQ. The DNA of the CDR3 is TGCGCCAGCAGCTTGGGGGACAGGGTCGTCGAAAACACCATATATTTT. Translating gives CASSLGDRVVENTIYF.